These 9 T cell receptor beta chains share one sample of origin, sequenced in a study of blood T cell repertoires in COVID-19 (dated by TCRdb to 2018 to 2021). The method behind the library was the immunoSEQ multiplex PCR assay. TCRdb obtained this table from immuneACCESS and retained in-frame rearrangements with V and J assigned. These tables miss some clones; where compared with another copy, unresolved V genes account for less than half of the shortfall, and the remainder is unexplained. The sample profile shows some 200,000 clones; around 83% of them were found once. The ten top clones hold 9.5% to 10% of the sample. The sequenced material came from peripheral blood. Every receptor here comes from a middle-aged man with active or convalescent COVID-19.

V gene TRBV7-3 combines with J gene TRBJ2-3, with a tentative D call TRBD2 (7 bases). CDR1 and CDR2 from the germline V gene are SGHTA and FQGTGA. The CDR3 has 16 amino acids. V shed 5 bases and J shed 4 bases, with 19 bases lying between them. The CDR3 loop is CASSEVGGGAPDTQYF. DNA for the CDR3: TGTGCCAGCAGCGAGGTTGGTGGGGGGGCCCCAGATACGCAGTATTTT.

V gene TRBV5-4 combines with J gene TRBJ2-2, with TRBD1 as a possible D gene (6 bases). With 4 bases removed from V and 3 bases from J, the gap between germline ends came to 16 bases. CDR1 is SGHNT and CDR2 is YYREEE in the germline V gene (reference sequence). This CDR3 comprises 16 residues. DNA of the CDR3: TGTGCCAGCAGCCTAGGATGGGGGCTGGACACCGGGGAGCTGTTTTTT. Translated: CASSLGWGLDTGELFF.

V and J are TRBV11-2 and TRBJ2-7; D is ambiguous. The V and J ends lost 0 bases and 7 bases respectively, with 10 bases between them. The CDR3 contains 13 residues. The germline gives CDR1 SGHAT, CDR2 FQNNGV. Here the CDR3 reads CASSLEVFGEQYV. CDR3 sequence (DNA): TGTGCCAGCAGCTTAGAGGTTTTCGGGGAGCAGTACGTC.

This clone has a single count. The V call is TRBV7-2, the J call TRBJ1-3; 9 bases match TRBD1. Germline CDR1 is SGHTA and CDR2 is FQGNSA. The CDR3 spans 16 residues. The junction had 3 bases not matched to a gene; V was cut back by 2 bases and J by 1 base. As DNA, the CDR3 is TGTGCCAGCAGCTTAAGACAGGGGGGGTCTGGAAACACCATATATTTT. Translating gives CASSLRQGGSGNTIYF.

The chain links TRBV6-6 to TRBJ2-1; D is possibly TRBD2 (6 bases). V shed 6 bases and J shed 10 bases, with 16 bases lying between them. CDR1 is MNHNY, CDR2 SVGAGI, per germline (reference sequence). The CDR3 has 13 residues. As DNA, the CDR3 is TGTGCCAGCAGCCCTGAAAACGGGAGCGAGCAGTTCTTC. Translation gives CASSPENGSEQFF.

The chain combines TRBV9 with TRBJ1-1, with a possible D match to TRBD1 (6 bases). In germline, CDR1 is SGDLS, CDR2 YYNGEE. V dropped 4 bases and J dropped 5 bases, with 18 bases sitting between them. The CDR3 is 15 amino acids. CDR3 sequence reads: CASSLLRGGQTEAFF. CDR3 DNA sequence: TGTGCCAGCAGCTTACTTAGGGGGGGCCAGACTGAAGCTTTCTTT.

This clone came up a few times. J is TRBJ1-5 and V is TRBV28, with D possibly matching TRBD1 (5 bases). The V gene's germline CDR1 is MDHEN and CDR2 SYDVKM. The CDR3 loop spans 14 amino acids. The DNA for the CDR3 is TGTGGAATATCGGGCAGGGATATCGGTCAGCCCCAGCATTTT. Translating it yields CGISGRDIGQPQHF. Looking up the rest from reference TRBV28 and TRBJ1-5 gives the full variable domain: DVKVTQSSRYLVKRTGEKVFLECVQDMDHENMFWYRQDPGLGLRLIYFSYDVKMKEKGDIPEGYSVSREKKERFSLILESASTNQTSMYLCGISGRDIGQPQHFGDGTRLSIL.

The gene calls are TRBV7-2 and TRBJ1-2, with D possibly TRBD1 on 5 matching bases. This CDR3 has 15 residues. Trimming removed 4 bases at V and 1 base at J, with 13 bases between. CDR1 SGHTA and CDR2 FQGNSA come from the germline V gene. DNA of the CDR3: TGTGCCAGCAGCTCCTGGGACTTGAGTAACTATGGCTACACCTTC. As protein: CASSSWDLSNYGYTF. Full variable domain (outside the CDR3, taken from reference TRBV7-2 and TRBJ1-2): GAGVSQSPSNKVTEKGKDVELRCDPISGHTALYWYRQSLGQGLEFLIYFQGNSAPDKSGLPSDRFSAERTGGSVSTLTIQRTQQEDSAVYLCASSSWDLSNYGYTFGSGTRLTVV.

This clone was detected a few times. The chain couples TRBV9 to TRBJ1-1, with unresolved D. Germline values: CDR1 SGDLS, CDR2 YYNGEE. The length of the CDR3 is 14 residues. V was pared by 0 bases and J by 1 base, with 7 bases between. CDR3 coding DNA: TGTGCCAGCAGCGTAGCGGCGGCGAACACTGAAGCTTTCTTT. Protein: CASSVAAANTEAFF.